This TCR beta chain emerged from a study of cytomegalovirus exposure and HLA in healthy donors. This clone came up a few times. The antigen is unknown. The study's findings and limits: Whilst most TCR sequences proved rare, a subset of public TCRs occurred across many donors. About 150 TCR beta chains were listed as cytomegalovirus-associated.

The PCR ran on 60 Vbeta and 13 Jbeta primers. The protocol was immunoSEQ multiplex PCR, while the TCRdb copy is restricted to in-frame clones and leaves out a portion. This table holds roughly 230,000 clones, 78% found once. The donors, nominally healthy at sampling, likely had unrecorded immune exposures. The CDR3 runs to 14 residues. Trimming removed 6 bases from V and 3 bases from J, with 14 bases in between. CDR1 and CDR2 from the germline V gene are MNHEY and SVGAGI. The origin of this receptor is a boy younger than 18 in good health and CMV-seronegative. The chain joins TRBV6-5 to TRBJ1-1; D possibly corresponds to TRBD1 (6 bases). Source material: PBMCs. The CDR3 sequence: CASSLRGSDTEAFF. The DNA for the CDR3 is TGTGCCAGCAGCCTCAGGGGATCCGACACTGAAGCTTTCTTT.